Each of the 9 T cell receptor beta chains below was sequenced from the same sample in a study of neurological immune-mediated disorders. TCRdb independently ran MiXCR on the 5' RACE reads; one entry per CDR3 protein. Among about 66,000 distinct CDR3 sequences listed, less than 5.5% were seen once. The specimen was PBMCs. Receptors were obtained from a man aged 25 to 45 with multiple sclerosis.

Ten or more counts support this clonotype. V and J are TRBV5-1 and TRBJ2-7; possibly TRBD1 or TRBD2 for D (5 bases each). This CDR3 comprises 14 residues. Germline values: CDR1 SGHRS, CDR2 YFSETQ. Trimming took off 0 bases at V and 5 bases at J, with 12 bases between the two ends. The CDR3 spells CASSLGGAVDEQYF. The DNA of the CDR3 is TGCGCCAGCAGCTTGGGAGGGGCAGTCGACGAGCAGTACTTC.

This clonotype was detected ten times or more. This chain links TRBV27 with TRBJ2-3; a weak D match, TRBD2 (6 bases). V was clipped by 3 bases and J by 4 bases, with 11 bases between them. Germline V gene lookup returns CDR1 MNHEY and CDR2 SMNVEV (reference sequence). The CDR3 spans 14 residues. The CDR3: CASSFGGYADTQYF. CDR3 in DNA: TGTGCCAGCAGTTTTGGGGGGTATGCAGATACGCAGTATTTT.

This clonotype was counted ten times or more. CDR3 nucleotide sequence: TGTGCCAGCAGCCTAGACAGGGGCTATCCCTACGAGCAGTACGTC. The encoded protein is CASSLDRGYPYEQYV. The chain carries TRBV2 and TRBJ2-7; TRBD1 agrees at 8 bases. Per germline, CDR1 SNHLY and CDR2 FYNNEI. The trim removed 6 bases at V and 2 bases at J, leaving 9 bases unmatched. The CDR3 runs to 15 residues.

This clonotype was observed at least ten times. This rearrangement joins TRBV2 to TRBJ1-4; D is unclear. V was shortened by 2 bases and J by 5 bases, with 0 bases between the two germline ends. This CDR3 spans 11 amino acids. CDR1 and CDR2 (germline): SNHLY, FYNNEI. The CDR3 bases are TGTGCCAGCAGTGAAAATGAAAAACTGTTTTTT. Protein sequence: CASSENEKLFF.

Details on this clonotype: A much larger clone is a single base away; this may be a read error. The chain uses TRBV5-1 and TRBJ2-7; 9 bases match TRBD1. Germline loops: CDR1 SGHRS, CDR2 YFSETQ. CDR3 length equals 15 residues. CDR3 sequence (DNA): TGCGCCAGCAGCTTGGGGACAGGGGTTCCCTACGGGCAGTACTTC. It translates to CASSLGTGVPYGQYF.

This clonotype has only a few counts. This chain links TRBV11-2 with TRBJ2-6; 7 bases are a match to TRBD1. Unmatched junction bases numbered 5, after V lost 4 bases and J lost 2 bases. Per the germline V gene, CDR1 is SGHAT and CDR2 is FQNNGV. CDR3 length: 16 amino acids. The CDR3 is CASSWGRGPGANVLTF. The CDR3, as DNA: TGTGCCAGCAGCTGGGGTAGGGGGCCTGGGGCCAACGTCCTGACTTTC.

This clonotype was observed many times. The V and J genes are TRBV5-6 and TRBJ1-6; TRBD1 might be the D (5 bases). Trimming took off 2 bases at V and 8 bases at J, with 8 bases between the two ends. Germline assignment: CDR1 SGHDT and CDR2 YYEEEE. CDR3 length: 13 residues. CDR3 loop: CASSFGRDSPLHF. For the CDR3, the DNA is TGTGCCAGCAGCTTTGGCAGGGATTCACCCCTCCACTTT.

This clonotype has at least ten counts. CDR3 region: CAISAIAGAGTDTQYF. Written as DNA, the CDR3 is TGTGCCATCAGTGCGATAGCGGGGGCTGGCACAGATACGCAGTATTTT. V gene TRBV10-3 combines with J gene TRBJ2-3; 9 bases are a match to TRBD2. Losses at the gene ends were 4 bases for V and 1 base for J; bases not matched to a gene: 6. Germline V gene lookup returns CDR1 ENHRY and CDR2 SYGVKD. The CDR3 consists of 16 residues.

In regard to this clonotype: This may be a read error, as it is one base from a much larger clone. The gene calls are TRBV7-2 and TRBJ1-1, with a possible D match to TRBD1 (6 bases). Per the germline V gene, CDR1 is SGHTA and CDR2 is FQGNSA. The V end lost 8 bases, the J end lost 10 bases, and 26 bases lay between the germline ends. The CDR3 extends over 15 amino acids. The CDR3 coding sequence is TGTGCCAGCGGTCGGGACATGGTTGTCCAGCGAAGAGCTTTCTTT. Translating gives CASGRDMVVQRRAFF.